This is a list of T cell receptor beta chains from one sample in a study of blood T cell repertoires in COVID-19. TCRdb keeps only in-frame clones here, not all; method: immunoSEQ multiplex PCR. This sample has around 250,000 clones, with 85% to 90% found just once. Input material: peripheral blood. All receptors come from a middle-aged woman who had recovered from COVID-19. CDR3s include the opening cysteine and the closing phenylalanine or tryptophan. A D gene is named only where the DNA matches it firmly. Clone size is given for some rows only: seen once, a few or many times, or a class if the clone is expanded.

>once|13|TRBV4-2|-|TRBJ1-4
CASSQDRRAGLFF
TGTGCCAGCAGCCAAGATAGGAGGGCGGGGCTGTTTTTT
>-|12|TRBV30|-|TRBJ1-3
CAWSVAGNTIYF
TGTGCCTGGAGTGTAGCGGGAAACACCATATATTTT
>-|14|TRBV5-5|-|TRBJ2-5
CASSISGVEETQYF
TGTGCCAGCAGCATTTCGGGGGTGGAGGAGACCCAGTACTTC
>-|15|TRBV20-1|TRBD2|TRBJ2-3
CSASPSGGRTDTQYF
TGCAGTGCAAGTCCTAGCGGGGGACGCACAGATACGCAGTATTTT
>-|13|TRBV15|-|TRBJ2-2
CATSRSVTGELFF
TGTGCCACCAGCAGATCAGTAACCGGGGAGCTGTTTTTT
>-|14|TRBV24-1|TRBD2|TRBJ2-1
CATSPRAGVNEQFF
TGTGCCACCAGTCCCAGGGCGGGGGTCAATGAGCAGTTCTTC
>-|17|TRBV9|TRBD1|TRBJ2-5
CASTHGPGQGARETQYF
TGTGCCAGCACCCACGGTCCGGGACAGGGGGCTCGAGAGACCCAGTACTTC
>-|12|TRBV3-1/TRBV3-2|-|TRBJ1-1
CASSTTGREAFF
TGTGCCAGCAGCACTACAGGTCGGGAAGCTTTCTTT
>-|14|TRBV7-9|TRBD1|TRBJ2-3
CASSLATGGDTQYF
TGTGCCAGCAGCTTAGCGACAGGGGGAGATACGCAGTATTTT
>-|17|TRBV5-5|TRBD1|TRBJ1-5
CASSLGGGTVGNQPQHF
TGTGCCAGCAGCTTGGGGGGCGGGACAGTCGGGAATCAGCCCCAGCATTTT
>-|16|TRBV12-5|TRBD1|TRBJ1-2
CASGLVPTGANYGYTF
TGTGCTAGTGGTTTGGTACCAACAGGGGCTAACTATGGCTACACCTTC
>-|14|TRBV7-2|TRBD2|TRBJ2-2
CASNPPLAAGELFF
TGTGCCAGCAACCCTCCCCTAGCGGCCGGGGAGCTGTTTTTT
>once|14|TRBV9|-|TRBJ1-1
CASSVDRDGTEAFF
TGTGCCAGCAGCGTAGACAGGGACGGCACTGAAGCTTTCTTT
>once|14|TRBV19|TRBD1|TRBJ1-5
CASSTGTGGQPQHF
TGTGCCAGTAGTACCGGGACAGGGGGTCAGCCCCAGCATTTT
>-|13|TRBV6-5|-|TRBJ1-5
CASSTSPGWPQHF
TGTGCCAGCAGTACATCCCCGGGGTGGCCCCAGCATTTT
>-|18|TRBV4-3|TRBD2|TRBJ2-2
CASSQESLLAEPGGELFF
TGCGCCAGCAGCCAAGAGTCCTTACTAGCGGAGCCTGGGGGGGAGCTGTTTTTT
>-|20|TRBV6-1|-|TRBJ2-1
CASSESGQRAKIRGSSEQFF
TGTGCCAGCAGTGAATCGGGCCAACGAGCCAAGATACGGGGTTCGAGTGAGCAGTTCTTC
>-|14|TRBV6-2/TRBV6-3|-|TRBJ1-2
CASSNPGPGDGYTF
TGTGCCAGCAGCAACCCGGGCCCGGGGGATGGCTACACCTTC
>-|13|TRBV12-3/TRBV12-4|-|TRBJ1-2
CASSLRGNYGYTF
TGTGCCAGCAGTTTACGGGGTAACTATGGCTACACCTTC
>-|17|TRBV18|TRBD2|TRBJ2-3
CASSPRKLAGSTDTQYF
TGTGCCAGCTCACCCCGGAAACTAGCGGGGAGCACAGATACGCAGTATTTT
>-|12|TRBV11-2|TRBD1|TRBJ2-1
CATGQGYNEQFF
TGTGCCACGGGACAGGGGTACAATGAGCAGTTCTTC
>-|14|TRBV19|-|TRBJ2-5
CASSIGGTPETQYF
TGTGCCAGTAGTATAGGCGGGACCCCAGAGACCCAGTACTTC
>-|17|TRBV24-1|TRBD2|TRBJ2-2
CATSDPTSGRAHGELFF
TGTGCCACCAGTGACCCGACTAGCGGGAGGGCCCACGGGGAGCTGTTTTTT
>few|20|TRBV18|TRBD2|TRBJ2-6
CASSPTLSGRPPSGANVLTF
TGTGCCAGCTCACCCACTCTTAGCGGGAGGCCTCCCTCTGGGGCCAACGTCCTGACTTTC
>-|14|TRBV20-1|-|TRBJ1-3
CSASTRSTGNTIYF
TGCAGTGCTAGTACCAGATCCACTGGAAACACCATATATTTT
>-|16|TRBV3-1/TRBV3-2|TRBD2|TRBJ2-1
CASSPVDSGRARTKLF
TGTGCCAGCAGTCCCGTGGATAGCGGGAGGGCGCGAACGAAGCTCTTC
>few|14|TRBV19|-|TRBJ1-3
CASSISISGNTIYF
TGTGCCAGTAGTATTAGTATAAGTGGAAACACCATATATTTT
>-|17|TRBV25-1|TRBD1|TRBJ1-6
CASSGGQAGAYNSPLHF
TGTGCCAGCAGTGGGGGACAGGCTGGGGCCTATAATTCACCCCTCCACTTT
>-|12|TRBV5-6|-|TRBJ2-3
CASSLLTDTQYF
TGTGCCAGCAGCCTCCTTACAGATACGCAGTATTTT
>-|14|TRBV23-1|-|TRBJ1-2
CASSRLDSNYGYTF
TGCGCCAGCAGTCGGTTGGACAGTAACTATGGCTACACCTTC
>-|15|TRBV12-5|TRBD1|TRBJ2-3
CASGPRDRGPDTQYF
TGTGCTAGTGGCCCGAGGGACAGGGGTCCAGATACGCAGTATTTT
>-|15|TRBV10-1|TRBD1|TRBJ2-1
CASSERTGGRFEQFF
TGCGCCAGCAGTGAGCGAACAGGGGGCCGGTTTGAGCAGTTCTTC
>-|16|TRBV6-2/TRBV6-3|-|TRBJ1-5
CASSMGRLYSNQPQHF
TGTGCCAGCAGTATGGGGCGGCTGTATAGCAATCAGCCCCAGCATTTT
>-|12|TRBV5-4|-|TRBJ2-1
CASRGGGNEQFF
TGTGCCAGCAGGGGCGGAGGGAATGAGCAGTTCTTC
>-|16|TRBV6-5|-|TRBJ2-1
CASSSFRGPHYNEQFF
TGTGCCAGCAGTTCCTTCAGGGGACCTCATTACAATGAGCAGTTCTTC
>-|13|TRBV30|-|TRBJ1-2
CAWSLGAENGYTF
TGTGCCTGGAGTCTAGGGGCGGAGAATGGCTACACCTTC
>-|14|TRBV10-1|TRBD2|TRBJ2-3
CASSRGGAKDTQYF
TGCGCCAGCAGTCGCGGGGGGGCAAAAGATACGCAGTATTTT
>-|17|TRBV5-8|TRBD2|TRBJ2-1
CASSSTGLALPVGEQFF
TGTGCCAGCAGCTCCACAGGACTAGCTCTACCGGTGGGTGAGCAGTTCTTC
>-|13|TRBV20-1|-|TRBJ2-1
CSASWAFGDEQFF
TGCAGTGCTAGTTGGGCGTTTGGCGATGAGCAGTTCTTC
>-|13|TRBV2|TRBD1|TRBJ2-1
CASSVDRGNEQFF
TGTGCCAGCAGTGTCGACAGGGGCAATGAGCAGTTCTTC
>-|15|TRBV5-4|TRBD2|TRBJ2-5
CASSSSGTSLETQYF
TGTGCCAGCAGCTCGTCCGGGACTAGTCTAGAGACCCAGTACTTC
>-|13|TRBV14|-|TRBJ1-2
CASSQDPGSRYTF
TGTGCCAGCAGCCAAGATCCGGGGTCCCGCTACACCTTC
>once|18|TRBV4-1|-|TRBJ1-3
CASSQWGQQGSSGNTIYF
TGCGCCAGCAGCCAATGGGGACAACAGGGAAGTTCTGGAAACACCATATATTTT
>-|16|TRBV3-1/TRBV3-2|-|TRBJ1-2
CASSQHRGGISYGYTF
TGTGCCAGCAGCCAACATAGGGGGGGGATAAGCTATGGCTACACCTTC
>-|14|TRBV13|-|TRBJ1-1
CASSPTDLNTEAFF
TGTGCCAGCAGCCCGACAGATCTGAACACTGAAGCTTTCTTT
>-|14|TRBV19|-|TRBJ2-4
CASSIDLLSGEGTF
TGTGCCAGTAGTATAGATCTGCTGTCAGGGGAAGGAACTTTC
>-|13|TRBV19|-|TRBJ1-2
CASSIAGIGGYTF
TGTGCCAGTAGTATAGCGGGGATAGGTGGCTACACCTTC
>-|16|TRBV5-1|-|TRBJ1-4
CASSWLRQGPNEKLFF
TGCGCCAGCAGCTGGCTCCGGCAGGGTCCTAATGAAAAACTGTTTTTT
>-|12|TRBV2|-|TRBJ2-2
CASSERGGELFF
TGTGCCAGCAGTGAACGCGGCGGGGAGCTGTTTTTT
>-|14|TRBV6-5|TRBD1|TRBJ1-1
CASRTDRVWTEAFF
TGTGCCAGCAGGACCGACAGGGTTTGGACTGAAGCTTTCTTT